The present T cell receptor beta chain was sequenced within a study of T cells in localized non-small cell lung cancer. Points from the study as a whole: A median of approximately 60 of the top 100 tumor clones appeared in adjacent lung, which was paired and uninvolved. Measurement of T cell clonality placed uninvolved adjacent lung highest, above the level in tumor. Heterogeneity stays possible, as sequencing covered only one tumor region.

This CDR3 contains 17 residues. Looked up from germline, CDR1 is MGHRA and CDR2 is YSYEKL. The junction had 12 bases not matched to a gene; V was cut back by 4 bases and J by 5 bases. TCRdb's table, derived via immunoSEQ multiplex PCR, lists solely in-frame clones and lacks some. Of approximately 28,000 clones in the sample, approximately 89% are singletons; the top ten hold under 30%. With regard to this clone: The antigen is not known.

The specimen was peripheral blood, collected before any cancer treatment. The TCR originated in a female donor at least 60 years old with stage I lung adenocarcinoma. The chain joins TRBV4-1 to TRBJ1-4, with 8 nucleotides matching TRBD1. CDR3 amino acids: CASSLRWTGRENEKLFF. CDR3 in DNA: TGCGCCAGCAGCCTGCGCTGGACAGGGCGGGAGAATGAAAAACTGTTTTTT.